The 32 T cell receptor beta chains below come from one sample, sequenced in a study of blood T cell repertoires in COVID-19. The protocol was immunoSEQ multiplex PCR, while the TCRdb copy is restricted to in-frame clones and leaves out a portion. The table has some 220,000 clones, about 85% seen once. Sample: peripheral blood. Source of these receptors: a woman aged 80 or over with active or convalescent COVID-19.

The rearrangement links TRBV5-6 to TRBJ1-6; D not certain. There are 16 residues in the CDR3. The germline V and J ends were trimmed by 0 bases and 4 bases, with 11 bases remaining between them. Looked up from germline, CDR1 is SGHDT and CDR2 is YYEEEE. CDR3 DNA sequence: TGTGCCAGCAGCTTGGTTACGGGATTTTATAATTCACCCCTCCACTTT. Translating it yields CASSLVTGFYNSPLHF.

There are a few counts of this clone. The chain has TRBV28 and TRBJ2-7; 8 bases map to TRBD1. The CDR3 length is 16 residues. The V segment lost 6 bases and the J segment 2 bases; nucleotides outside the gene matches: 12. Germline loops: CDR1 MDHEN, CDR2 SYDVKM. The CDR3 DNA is TGTGCCAGCAGATCTCCCGGGACAGGCCTTACCTACGAGCAGTACTTC. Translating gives CASRSPGTGLTYEQYF.

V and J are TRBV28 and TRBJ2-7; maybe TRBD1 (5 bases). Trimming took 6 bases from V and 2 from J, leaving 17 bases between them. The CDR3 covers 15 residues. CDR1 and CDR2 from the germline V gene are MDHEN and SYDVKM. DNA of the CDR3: TGTGCCAGCAGCACCCCTGAGGCAGGGACCTACGAGCAGTACTTC. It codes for CASSTPEAGTYEQYF.

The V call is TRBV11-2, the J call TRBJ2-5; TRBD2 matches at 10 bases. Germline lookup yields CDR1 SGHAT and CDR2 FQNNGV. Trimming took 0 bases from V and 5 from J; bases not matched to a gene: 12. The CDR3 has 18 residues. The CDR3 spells CASSLDRASGGIDETQYF. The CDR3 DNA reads TGTGCCAGCAGCTTAGATCGGGCTAGCGGGGGAATCGATGAGACCCAGTACTTC.

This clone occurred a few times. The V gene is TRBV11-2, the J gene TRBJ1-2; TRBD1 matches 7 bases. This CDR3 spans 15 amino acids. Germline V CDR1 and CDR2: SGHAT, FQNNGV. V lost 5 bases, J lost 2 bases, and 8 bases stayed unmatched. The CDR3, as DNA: TGTGCCAGCAGCACCGCGGGACAGCGAAACTATGGCTACACCTTC. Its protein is CASSTAGQRNYGYTF.

CDR3 DNA sequence: TGTGCCAGTAGCTTACAGGCGAGCTCCTACGAGCAGTACTTC. Translating it yields CASSLQASSYEQYF. The chain links TRBV19 to TRBJ2-7, with D tentatively TRBD1 (5 bases). Trimming removed 6 bases from V and 0 bases from J, with 12 bases in between. The CDR3 runs to 14 residues. Per the germline V gene, CDR1 is LNHDA and CDR2 is SQIVND (reference sequence).

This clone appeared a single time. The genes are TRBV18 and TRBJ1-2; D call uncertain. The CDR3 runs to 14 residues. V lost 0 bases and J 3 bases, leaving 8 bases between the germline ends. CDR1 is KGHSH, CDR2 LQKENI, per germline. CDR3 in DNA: TGTGCCAGCTCACCACCGAACAGTTACTATGGCTACACCTTC. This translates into CASSPPNSYYGYTF.

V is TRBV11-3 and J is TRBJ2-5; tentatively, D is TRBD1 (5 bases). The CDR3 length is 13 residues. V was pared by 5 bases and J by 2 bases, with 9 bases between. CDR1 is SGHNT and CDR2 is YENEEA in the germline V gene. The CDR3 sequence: CASSPRQQETQYF. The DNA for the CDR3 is TGTGCCAGCAGCCCTCGACAGCAAGAGACCCAGTACTTC. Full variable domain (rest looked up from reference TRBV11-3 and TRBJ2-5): EAGVVQSPRYKIIEKKQPVAFWCNPISGHNTLYWYLQNLGQGPELLIRYENEEAVDDSQLPKDRFSAERLKGVDSTLKIQPAELGDSAVYLCASSPRQQETQYFGPGTRLLVL.

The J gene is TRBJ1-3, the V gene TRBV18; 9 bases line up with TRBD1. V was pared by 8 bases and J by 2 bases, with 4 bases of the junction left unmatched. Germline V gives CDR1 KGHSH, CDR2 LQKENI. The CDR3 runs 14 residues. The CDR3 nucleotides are TGTGCCAGCGGGGACAGGGAAGCTGGAAACACCATATATTTT. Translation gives CASGDREAGNTIYF.

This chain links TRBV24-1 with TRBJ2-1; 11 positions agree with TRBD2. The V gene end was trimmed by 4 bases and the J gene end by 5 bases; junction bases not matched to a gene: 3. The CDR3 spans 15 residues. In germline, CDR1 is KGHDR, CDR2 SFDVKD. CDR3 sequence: CATSETTSGDNEQFF. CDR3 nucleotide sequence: TGTGCCACCAGTGAAACGACTAGCGGGGACAATGAGCAGTTCTTC.

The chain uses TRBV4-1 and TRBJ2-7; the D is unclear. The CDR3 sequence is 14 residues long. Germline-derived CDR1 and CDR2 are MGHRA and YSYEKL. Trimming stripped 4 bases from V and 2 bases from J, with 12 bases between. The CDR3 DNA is TGCGCCAGCAGCCTGGGCCCGGATCCCTACGAGCAGTACTTC. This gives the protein CASSLGPDPYEQYF.

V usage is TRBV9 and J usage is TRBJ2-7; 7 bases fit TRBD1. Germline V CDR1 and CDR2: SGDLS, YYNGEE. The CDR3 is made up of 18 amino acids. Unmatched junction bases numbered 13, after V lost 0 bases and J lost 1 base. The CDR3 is CASSVGLGAGTASYEQYF. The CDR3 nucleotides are TGTGCCAGCAGCGTAGGTTTGGGAGCCGGGACAGCGTCCTACGAGCAGTACTTC.

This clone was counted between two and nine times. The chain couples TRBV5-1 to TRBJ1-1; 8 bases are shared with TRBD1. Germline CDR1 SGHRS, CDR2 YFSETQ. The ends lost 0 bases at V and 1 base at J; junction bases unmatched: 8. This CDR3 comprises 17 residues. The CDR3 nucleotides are TGCGCCAGCAGCTTGGCACCCGGTGGACAGGGGAACACTGAAGCTTTCTTT. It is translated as CASSLAPGGQGNTEAFF.

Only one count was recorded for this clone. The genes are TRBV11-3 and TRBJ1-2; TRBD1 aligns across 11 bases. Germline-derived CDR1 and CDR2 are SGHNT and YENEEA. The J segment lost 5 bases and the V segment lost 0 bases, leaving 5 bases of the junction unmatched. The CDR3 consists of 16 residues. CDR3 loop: CASSLDRTGGKYGYTF. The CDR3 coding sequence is TGTGCCAGCAGCTTAGATAGGACAGGGGGCAAATATGGCTACACCTTC.

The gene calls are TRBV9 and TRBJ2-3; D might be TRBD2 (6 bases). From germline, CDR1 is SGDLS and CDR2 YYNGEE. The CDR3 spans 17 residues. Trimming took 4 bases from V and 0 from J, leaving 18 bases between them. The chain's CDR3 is CASSRRAGGLSTDTQYF. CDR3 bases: TGTGCCAGCAGCAGGCGAGCGGGCGGCCTTAGCACAGATACGCAGTATTTT.

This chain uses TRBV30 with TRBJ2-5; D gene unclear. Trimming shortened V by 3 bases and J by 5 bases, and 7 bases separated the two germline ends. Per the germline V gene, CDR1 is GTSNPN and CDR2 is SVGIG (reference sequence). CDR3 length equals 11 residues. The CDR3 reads CAWRRSETQYF. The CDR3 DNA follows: TGTGCCTGGAGGAGGTCCGAGACCCAGTACTTC.

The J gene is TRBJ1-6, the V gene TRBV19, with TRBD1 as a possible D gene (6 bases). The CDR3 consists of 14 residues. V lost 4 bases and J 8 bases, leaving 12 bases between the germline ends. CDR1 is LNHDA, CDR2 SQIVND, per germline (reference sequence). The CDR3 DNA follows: TGTGCCAGTAGTACCCGGGACATGTATTCACCCCTCCACTTT. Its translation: CASSTRDMYSPLHF.

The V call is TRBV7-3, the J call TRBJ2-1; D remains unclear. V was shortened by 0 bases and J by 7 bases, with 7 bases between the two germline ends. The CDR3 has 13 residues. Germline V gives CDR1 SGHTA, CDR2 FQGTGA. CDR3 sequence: CASSLTFRNEQFF. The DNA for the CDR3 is TGTGCCAGCAGCTTAACTTTCCGGAATGAGCAGTTCTTC.

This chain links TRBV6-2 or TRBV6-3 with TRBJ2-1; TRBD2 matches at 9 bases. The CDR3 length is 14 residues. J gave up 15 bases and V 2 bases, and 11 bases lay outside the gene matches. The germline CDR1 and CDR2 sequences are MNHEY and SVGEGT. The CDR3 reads CASSYIDSGSVRFF. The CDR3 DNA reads TGTGCCAGCAGTTACATCGATAGCGGGAGTGTCCGGTTCTTC.

CDR3 in amino acids: CASSPTTGTYGYTF. CDR3 nucleotide sequence: TGTGCCAGCAGCCCCACGACAGGGACCTATGGCTACACCTTC. This sequence joins TRBV11-1 and TRBJ1-2, with 7 nucleotides matching TRBD1. Looked up from germline, CDR1 is SGHAT and CDR2 is FQDESV (reference sequence). With 5 bases clipped from V and 4 bases from J, the junction kept 7 bases outside the gene matches. The length of the CDR3 is 14 residues. Combining the CDR3 with reference TRBV11-1 and TRBJ1-2 gives the whole variable domain EAEVAQSPRYKITEKSQAVAFWCDPISGHATLYWYRQILGQGPELLVQFQDESVVDDSQLPKDRFSAERLKGVDSTLKIQPAELGDSAMYLCASSPTTGTYGYTFGSGTRLTVV.

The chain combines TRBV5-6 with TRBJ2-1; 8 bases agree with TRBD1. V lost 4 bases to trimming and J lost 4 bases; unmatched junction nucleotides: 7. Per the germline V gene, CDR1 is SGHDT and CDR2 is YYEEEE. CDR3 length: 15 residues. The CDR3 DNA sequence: TGTGCCAGCAGCCAAGGGACAGGACTTTACAATGAGCAGTTCTTC. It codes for CASSQGTGLYNEQFF.

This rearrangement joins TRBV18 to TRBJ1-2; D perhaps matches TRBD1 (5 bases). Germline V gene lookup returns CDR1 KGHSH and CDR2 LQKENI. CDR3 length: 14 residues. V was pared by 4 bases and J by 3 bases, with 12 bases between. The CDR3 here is CASSLPRVDYGYTF. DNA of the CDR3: TGTGCCAGCTCACTTCCCAGGGTGGACTATGGCTACACCTTC.

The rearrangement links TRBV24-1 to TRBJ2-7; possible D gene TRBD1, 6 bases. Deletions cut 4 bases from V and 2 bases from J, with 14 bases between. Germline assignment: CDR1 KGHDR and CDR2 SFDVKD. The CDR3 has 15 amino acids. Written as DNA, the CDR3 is TGTGCCACCAGTGAGGCCACGGGACACCCCTACGAGCAGTACTTC. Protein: CATSEATGHPYEQYF.

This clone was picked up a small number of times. The CDR3 region has the DNA TGTGCCAGCAGCCCCCTGAGACAGGGAGTAAACACCATATATTTT. Amino acid sequence: CASSPLRQGVNTIYF. The chain combines TRBV14 with TRBJ1-3; 7 bases map to TRBD1. The germline gives CDR1 SGHDN, CDR2 FVKESK. Unmatched junction bases numbered 9, after V lost 4 bases and J lost 6 bases. The CDR3 contains 15 residues.

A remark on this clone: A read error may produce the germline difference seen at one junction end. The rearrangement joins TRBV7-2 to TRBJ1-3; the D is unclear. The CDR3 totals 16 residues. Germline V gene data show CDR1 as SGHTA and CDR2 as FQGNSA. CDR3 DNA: TGTGCCAGCAACTTAGCTGCGGGCGCGGGAGGAAACACCATATATTTT. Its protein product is CASNLAAGAGGNTIYF.

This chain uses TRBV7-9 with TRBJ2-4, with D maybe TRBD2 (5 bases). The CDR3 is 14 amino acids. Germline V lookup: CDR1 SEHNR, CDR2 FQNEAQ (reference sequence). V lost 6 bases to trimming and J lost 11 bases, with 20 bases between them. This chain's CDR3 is CASRKDTSSIVQYF. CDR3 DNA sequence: TGTGCCAGCAGGAAAGACACTAGTAGTATAGTTCAGTACTTC.

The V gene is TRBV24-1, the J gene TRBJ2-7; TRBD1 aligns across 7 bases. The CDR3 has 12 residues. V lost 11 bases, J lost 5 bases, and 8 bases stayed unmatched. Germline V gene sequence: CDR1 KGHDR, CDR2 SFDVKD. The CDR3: CAIPTGSDEQYF. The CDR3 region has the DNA TGTGCCATCCCGACAGGGAGCGACGAGCAGTACTTC.

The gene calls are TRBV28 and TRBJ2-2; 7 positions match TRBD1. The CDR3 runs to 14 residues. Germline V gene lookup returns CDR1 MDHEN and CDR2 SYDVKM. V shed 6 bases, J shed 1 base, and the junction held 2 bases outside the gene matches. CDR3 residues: CASRRQGNTGELFF. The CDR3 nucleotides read TGTGCCAGCAGGAGACAGGGGAACACCGGGGAGCTGTTTTTT.

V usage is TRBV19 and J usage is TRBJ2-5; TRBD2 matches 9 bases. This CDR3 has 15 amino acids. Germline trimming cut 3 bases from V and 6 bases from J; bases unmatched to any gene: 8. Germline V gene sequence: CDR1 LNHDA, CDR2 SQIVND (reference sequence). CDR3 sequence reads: CASSITASGKQTQYF. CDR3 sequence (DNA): TGTGCCAGTAGTATTACCGCTAGCGGGAAACAGACCCAGTACTTC.

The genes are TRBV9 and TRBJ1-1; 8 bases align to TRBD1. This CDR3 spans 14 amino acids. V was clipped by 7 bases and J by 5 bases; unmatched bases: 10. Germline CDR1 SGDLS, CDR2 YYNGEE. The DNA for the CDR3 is TGTGCCAGCGGCGGGGTACAGGGGGGTACTGAAGCTTTCTTT. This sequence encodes CASGGVQGGTEAFF.

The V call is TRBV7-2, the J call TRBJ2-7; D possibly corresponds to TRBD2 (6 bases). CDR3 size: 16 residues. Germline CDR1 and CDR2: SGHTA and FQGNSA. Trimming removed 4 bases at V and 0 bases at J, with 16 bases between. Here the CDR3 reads CASSSRRGQSSYEQYF. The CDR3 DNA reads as TGTGCCAGCAGCTCCAGGAGGGGCCAAAGCTCCTACGAGCAGTACTTC.

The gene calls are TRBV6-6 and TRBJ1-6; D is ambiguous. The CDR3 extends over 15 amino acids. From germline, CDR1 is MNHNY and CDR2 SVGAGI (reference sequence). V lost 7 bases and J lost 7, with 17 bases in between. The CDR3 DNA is TGTGCCAGCACCTCGGCGGGCCATCCCAATTCACCCCTCCACTTT. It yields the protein CASTSAGHPNSPLHF.